This is a list of T cell receptor beta chains from one sample in a study of identical twins. TCRdb reprocessed the 5' RACE reads with MiXCR, giving one entry per CDR3 protein. The data contain some 500,000 distinct CDR3 sequences, 9.5% to 10% of them singletons. The sample was also reused in another study, on yellow fever vaccine responses in identical twins.

What was sequenced was PBMCs. The receptors were gathered from a young woman in good health. The conserved cysteine and the conserved F or W are not part of the CDR3 here.

J gene: TRBJ1-5
V gene: TRBV2
CDR3 protein: ASSDRGAGNQPQH

J gene: TRBJ1-2
V gene: TRBV20-1
CDR3 protein: SAPGQDIYGYT

J gene: TRBJ1-1
V gene: TRBV28
CDR3 protein: ASSLTGPGHTEAF

J gene: TRBJ2-7
V gene: TRBV20-1
CDR3 protein: SARVIGQGQGEQY

J gene: TRBJ2-2
V gene: TRBV5-5
CDR3 protein: ASSLVPSGSWAGELF

J gene: TRBJ2-7
V gene: TRBV6-6
CDR3 protein: ASSYGGSYEQY

J gene: TRBJ2-1
V gene: TRBV4-2
CDR3 protein: ASRSLAGYNEQF

J gene: TRBJ1-2
V gene: TRBV5-1
CDR3 protein: ASSSSGEGYGYT

J gene: TRBJ2-5
V gene: TRBV5-5
CDR3 protein: ASSFSWGGETQY

J gene: TRBJ1-4
V gene: TRBV12-3/TRBV12-4
CDR3 protein: ASSSRQGAGEKLF

J gene: TRBJ2-1
V gene: TRBV29-1
CDR3 protein: SGSGGFSYNEQF

J gene: TRBJ1-3
V gene: TRBV7-9
CDR3 protein: ASSLTPVSGNTIY

J gene: TRBJ1-5
V gene: TRBV10-3
CDR3 protein: AISLDRLQPQH

J gene: TRBJ1-2
V gene: TRBV5-1
CDR3 protein: ASSPNPGPTLYGYT

J gene: TRBJ2-2
V gene: TRBV18
CDR3 protein: ASSPLEGVRDTGELF

J gene: TRBJ2-7
V gene: TRBV10-2
CDR3 protein: ASTGQASYEQY

J gene: TRBJ2-3
V gene: TRBV5-1
CDR3 protein: ASSLAQGADTQY

J gene: TRBJ2-3
V gene: TRBV4-2
CDR3 protein: ASSQAAREKSDTQY

J gene: TRBJ2-5
V gene: TRBV19
CDR3 protein: ASSPNRGEKTQY

J gene: TRBJ2-3
V gene: TRBV15
CDR3 protein: ATSRDLPTRGADTQY

J gene: TRBJ2-1
V gene: TRBV3-1
CDR3 protein: ASSPRGGERSYNEQF

J gene: TRBJ2-1
V gene: TRBV11-2
CDR3 protein: ASSPSASYNEQF

J gene: TRBJ2-7
V gene: TRBV21-1
CDR3 protein: ASSSDRGRWGEQY

J gene: TRBJ2-5
V gene: TRBV29-1
CDR3 protein: SVEERAGFTSQETQY

J gene: TRBJ2-7
V gene: TRBV30
CDR3 protein: AWRSAYEQY

J gene: TRBJ2-1
V gene: TRBV4-1
CDR3 protein: ASSQVTGEQF

J gene: TRBJ2-7
V gene: TRBV2
CDR3 protein: ASSGGGEQY

J gene: TRBJ2-3
V gene: TRBV7-9
CDR3 protein: ASSLAPDTQY

J gene: TRBJ2-7
V gene: TRBV18
CDR3 protein: ASSQTEGYEQY

J gene: TRBJ2-2
V gene: TRBV5-1
CDR3 protein: ASSPPRGGHTGELF

J gene: TRBJ2-7
V gene: TRBV7-2
CDR3 protein: ASSPRGFYEQY

J gene: TRBJ1-3
V gene: TRBV12-3/TRBV12-4
CDR3 protein: ASRGQTGGGNTIY

J gene: TRBJ1-2
V gene: TRBV25-1
CDR3 protein: ASSEKGGGYT

J gene: TRBJ1-1
V gene: TRBV5-1
CDR3 protein: ASSPGAAPEAF

J gene: TRBJ2-1
V gene: TRBV4-1
CDR3 protein: ASSQSSGSRSYNEQF

J gene: TRBJ2-1
V gene: TRBV20-1
CDR3 protein: TPGTSGRTEQF

J gene: TRBJ2-5
V gene: TRBV21-1
CDR3 protein: ASTTQFGQETQY

J gene: TRBJ2-3
V gene: TRBV12-5
CDR3 protein: ASGKPPKGGSTDTQY

J gene: TRBJ2-1
V gene: TRBV12-3/TRBV12-4
CDR3 protein: ASSFASFEQF

J gene: TRBJ1-2
V gene: TRBV7-2
CDR3 protein: ASSLARKGSGYT

J gene: TRBJ2-7
V gene: TRBV20-1
CDR3 protein: SAGGGTGLNEQY

J gene: TRBJ2-1
V gene: TRBV7-9
CDR3 protein: ASSLVQEGYNEQF

J gene: TRBJ2-2
V gene: TRBV7-2
CDR3 protein: ASSSWTGANTGELF

J gene: TRBJ2-1
V gene: TRBV11-1
CDR3 protein: ASSSPSSTSGGYNEQF

J gene: TRBJ2-7
V gene: TRBV5-5
CDR3 protein: ASSLEQYEQY